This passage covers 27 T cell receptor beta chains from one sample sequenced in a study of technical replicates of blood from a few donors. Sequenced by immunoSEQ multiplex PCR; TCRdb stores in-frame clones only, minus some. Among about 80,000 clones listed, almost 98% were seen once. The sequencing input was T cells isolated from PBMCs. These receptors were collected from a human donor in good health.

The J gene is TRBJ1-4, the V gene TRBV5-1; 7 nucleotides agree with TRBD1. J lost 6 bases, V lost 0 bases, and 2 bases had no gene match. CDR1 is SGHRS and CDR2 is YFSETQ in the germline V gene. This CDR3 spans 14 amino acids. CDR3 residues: CASSLGRGHEKLFF. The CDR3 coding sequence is TGCGCCAGCAGCTTGGGTAGGGGGCATGAAAAACTGTTTTTT.

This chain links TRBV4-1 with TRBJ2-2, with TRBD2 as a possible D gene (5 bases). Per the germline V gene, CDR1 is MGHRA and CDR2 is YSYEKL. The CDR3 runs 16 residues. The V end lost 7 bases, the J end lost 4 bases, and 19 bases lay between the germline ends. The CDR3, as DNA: TGCGCCAGCACCCATCCGGGCGGGTTGGTCACCGGGGAGCTGTTTTTT. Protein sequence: CASTHPGGLVTGELFF.

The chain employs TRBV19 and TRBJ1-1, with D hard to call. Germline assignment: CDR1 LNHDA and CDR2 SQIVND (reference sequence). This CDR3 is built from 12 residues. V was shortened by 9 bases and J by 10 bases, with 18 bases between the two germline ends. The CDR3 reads CASSDPSGLAFF. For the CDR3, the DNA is TGTGCCAGCTCTGATCCGAGCGGGCTAGCTTTCTTT.

The CDR3 region is CASGFWTSGSTDTQYF. The CDR3 DNA reads TGTGCTAGTGGTTTTTGGACTAGCGGGAGCACAGATACGCAGTATTTT. The rearrangement links TRBV12-5 to TRBJ2-3; 11 positions agree with TRBD2. CDR3 size: 16 residues. Looked up from germline, CDR1 is LGHNT and CDR2 is FRNRAP. V dropped 3 bases and J dropped 0; count of bases not matched to a gene: 2.

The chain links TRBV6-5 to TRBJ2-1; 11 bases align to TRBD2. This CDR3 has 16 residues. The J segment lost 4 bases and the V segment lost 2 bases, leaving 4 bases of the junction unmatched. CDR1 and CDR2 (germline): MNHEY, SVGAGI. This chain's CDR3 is CASSYGTSGVYNEQFF. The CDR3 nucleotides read TGTGCCAGCAGTTACGGGACTAGCGGTGTTTACAATGAGCAGTTCTTC.

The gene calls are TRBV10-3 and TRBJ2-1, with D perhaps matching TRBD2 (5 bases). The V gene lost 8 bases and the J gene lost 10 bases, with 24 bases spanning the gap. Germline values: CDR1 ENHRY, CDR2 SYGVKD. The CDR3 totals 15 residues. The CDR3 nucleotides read TGTGCCATCTCGGGGATTGGCCAGAAGGGTGAAGAGCAGTTCTTC. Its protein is CAISGIGQKGEEQFF.

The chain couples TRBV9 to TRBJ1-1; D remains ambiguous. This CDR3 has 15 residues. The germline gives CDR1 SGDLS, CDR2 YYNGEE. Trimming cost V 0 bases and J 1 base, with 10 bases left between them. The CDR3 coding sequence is TGTGCCAGCAGCGTAGCCTTCGAGGGGAACACTGAAGCTTTCTTT. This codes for CASSVAFEGNTEAFF.

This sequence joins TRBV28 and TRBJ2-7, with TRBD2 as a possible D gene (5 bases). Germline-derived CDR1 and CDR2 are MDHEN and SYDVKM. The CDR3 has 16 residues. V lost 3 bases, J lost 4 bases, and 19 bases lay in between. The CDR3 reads CASSFRLSTSGYEQYF. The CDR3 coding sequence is TGTGCCAGCAGTTTCCGTCTGAGTACATCGGGATACGAGCAGTACTTC.

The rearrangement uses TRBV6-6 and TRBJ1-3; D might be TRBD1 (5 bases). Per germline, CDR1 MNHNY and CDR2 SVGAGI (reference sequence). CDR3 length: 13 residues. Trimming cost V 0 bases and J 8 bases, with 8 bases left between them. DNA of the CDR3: TGTGCCAGCAGTTACTCGGGGGGAGACACCATATATTTT. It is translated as CASSYSGGDTIYF.

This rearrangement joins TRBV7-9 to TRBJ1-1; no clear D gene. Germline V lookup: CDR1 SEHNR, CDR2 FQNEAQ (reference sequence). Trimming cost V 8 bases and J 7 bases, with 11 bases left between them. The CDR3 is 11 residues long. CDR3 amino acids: CASGLAVEAFF. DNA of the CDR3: TGTGCCAGCGGGCTGGCAGTTGAAGCTTTCTTT.

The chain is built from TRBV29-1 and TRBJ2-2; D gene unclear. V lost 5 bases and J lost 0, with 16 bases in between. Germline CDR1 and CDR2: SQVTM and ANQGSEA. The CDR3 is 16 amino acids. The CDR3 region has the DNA TGCAGCGTTTTCACAGTCCCCTCCGCGAACACCGGGGAGCTGTTTTTT. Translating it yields CSVFTVPSANTGELFF.

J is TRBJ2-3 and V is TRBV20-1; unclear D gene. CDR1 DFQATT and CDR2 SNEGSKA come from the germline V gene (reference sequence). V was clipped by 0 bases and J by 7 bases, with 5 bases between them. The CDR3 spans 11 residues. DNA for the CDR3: TGCAGTGCTAGAGATCAGTATACGCAGTATTTT. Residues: CSARDQYTQYF.

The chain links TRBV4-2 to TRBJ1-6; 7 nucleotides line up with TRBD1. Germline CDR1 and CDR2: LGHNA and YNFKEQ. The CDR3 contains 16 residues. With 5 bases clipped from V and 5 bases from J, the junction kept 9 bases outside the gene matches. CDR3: CASSDPGTANNSPLHF. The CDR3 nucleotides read TGTGCCAGCAGCGATCCCGGGACAGCAAATAATTCACCCCTCCACTTT.

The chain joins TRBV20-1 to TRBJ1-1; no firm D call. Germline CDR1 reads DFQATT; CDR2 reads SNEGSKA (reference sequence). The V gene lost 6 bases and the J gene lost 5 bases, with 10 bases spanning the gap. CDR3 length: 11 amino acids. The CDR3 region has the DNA TGCAGTGCACGGAGATGGACTGAAGCTTTCTTT. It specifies CSARRWTEAFF.

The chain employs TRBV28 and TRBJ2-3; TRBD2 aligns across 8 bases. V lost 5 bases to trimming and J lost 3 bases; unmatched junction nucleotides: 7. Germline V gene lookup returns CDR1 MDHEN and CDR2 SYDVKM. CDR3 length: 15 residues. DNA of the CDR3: TGTGCCAGCAGTATCCGGGAGGGAGGAACAGATACGCAGTATTTT. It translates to CASSIREGGTDTQYF.

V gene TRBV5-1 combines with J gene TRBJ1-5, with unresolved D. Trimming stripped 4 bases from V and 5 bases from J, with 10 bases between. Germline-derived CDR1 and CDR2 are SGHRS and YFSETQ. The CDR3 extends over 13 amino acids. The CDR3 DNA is TGCGCCAGCAGCAGCTGGGGAGATCAGCCCCAGCATTTT. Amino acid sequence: CASSSWGDQPQHF. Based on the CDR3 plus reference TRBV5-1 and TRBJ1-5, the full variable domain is KAGVTQTPRYLIKTRGQQVTLSCSPISGHRSVSWYQQTPGQGLQFLFEYFSETQRNKGNFPGRFSGRQFSNSRSEMNVSTLELGDSALYLCASSSWGDQPQHFGDGTRLSIL.

CDR3 sequence: CASSQAESKISTGTYNEQFF. CDR3 nucleotide sequence: TGTGCCAGCAGCCAAGCCGAAAGTAAAATCTCTACAGGGACCTACAATGAGCAGTTCTTC. V and J are TRBV14 and TRBJ2-1; D might be TRBD1 (6 bases). Per germline, CDR1 SGHDN and CDR2 FVKESK. V was cut by 1 base and J by 2 bases, with 24 bases left in between. The CDR3 sequence is 20 residues long.

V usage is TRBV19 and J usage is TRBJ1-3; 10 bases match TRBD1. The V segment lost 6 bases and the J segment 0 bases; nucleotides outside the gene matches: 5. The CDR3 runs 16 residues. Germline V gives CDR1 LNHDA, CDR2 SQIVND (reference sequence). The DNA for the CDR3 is TGTGCCAGTAGGCGACAGGGGGCACGCTCTGGAAACACCATATATTTT. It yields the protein CASRRQGARSGNTIYF.

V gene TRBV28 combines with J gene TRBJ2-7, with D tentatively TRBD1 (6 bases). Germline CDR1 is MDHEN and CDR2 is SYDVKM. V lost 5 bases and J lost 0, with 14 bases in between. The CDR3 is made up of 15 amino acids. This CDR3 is CASSLRGVGSYEQYF. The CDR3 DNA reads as TGTGCCAGCAGTCTCAGGGGCGTAGGCTCCTACGAGCAGTACTTC.

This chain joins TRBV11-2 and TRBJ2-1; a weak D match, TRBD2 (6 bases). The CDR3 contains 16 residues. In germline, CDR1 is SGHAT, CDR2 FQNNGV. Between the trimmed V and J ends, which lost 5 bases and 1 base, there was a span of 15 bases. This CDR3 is CASSRRGDSSYNEQFF. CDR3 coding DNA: TGTGCCAGCAGCCGCCGCGGGGACTCGTCCTACAATGAGCAGTTCTTC.

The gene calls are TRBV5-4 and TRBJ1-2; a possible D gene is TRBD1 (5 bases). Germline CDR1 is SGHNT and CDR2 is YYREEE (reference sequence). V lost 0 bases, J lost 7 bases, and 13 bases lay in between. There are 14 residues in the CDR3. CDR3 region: CASSLAGAAPGYTF. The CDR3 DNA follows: TGTGCCAGCAGCTTGGCTGGGGCGGCTCCTGGCTACACCTTC. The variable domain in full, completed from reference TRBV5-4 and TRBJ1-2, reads ETGVTQSPTHLIKTRGQQVTLRCSSQSGHNTVSWYQQALGQGPQFIFQYYREEENGRGNFPPRFSGLQFPNYSSELNVNALELDDSALYLCASSLAGAAPGYTFGSGTRLTVV.

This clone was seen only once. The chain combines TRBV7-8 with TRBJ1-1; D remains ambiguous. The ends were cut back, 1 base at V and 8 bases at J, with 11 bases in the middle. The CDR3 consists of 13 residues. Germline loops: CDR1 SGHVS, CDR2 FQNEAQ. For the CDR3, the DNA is TGTGCCAGCAGCTTAGGCGTGGAGGAAGAAGCTTTCTTT. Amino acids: CASSLGVEEEAFF.

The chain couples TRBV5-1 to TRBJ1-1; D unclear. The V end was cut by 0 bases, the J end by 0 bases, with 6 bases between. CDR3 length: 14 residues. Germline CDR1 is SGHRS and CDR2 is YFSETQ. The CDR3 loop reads CASSLERVNTEAFF. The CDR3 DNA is TGCGCCAGCAGCTTGGAGAGGGTGAACACTGAAGCTTTCTTT.

CDR3 loop: CASSYLTSGRANIQYF. Written as DNA, the CDR3 is TGTGCCAGCAGTTACCTGACTAGCGGGAGGGCCAACATTCAGTACTTC. This sequence joins TRBV27 and TRBJ2-4; TRBD2 aligns across 14 bases. With V trimmed by 4 bases and J by 7 bases, 6 bases remained unmatched. Germline CDR1 and CDR2: MNHEY and SMNVEV (reference sequence). CDR3 length: 16 residues.

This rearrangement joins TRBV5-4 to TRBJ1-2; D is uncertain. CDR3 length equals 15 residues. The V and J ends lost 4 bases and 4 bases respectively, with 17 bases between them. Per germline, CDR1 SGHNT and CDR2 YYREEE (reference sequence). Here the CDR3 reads CASSLSLGPSYGYTF. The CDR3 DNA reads TGTGCCAGCAGCCTTTCTCTTGGGCCGAGCTATGGCTACACCTTC.

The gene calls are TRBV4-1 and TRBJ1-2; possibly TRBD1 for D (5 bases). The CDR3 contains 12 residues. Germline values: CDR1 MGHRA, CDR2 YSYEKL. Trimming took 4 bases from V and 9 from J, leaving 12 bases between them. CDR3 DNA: TGCGCCAGCAGCCGAGGAGGGGTTCGCTACACCTTC. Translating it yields CASSRGGVRYTF.

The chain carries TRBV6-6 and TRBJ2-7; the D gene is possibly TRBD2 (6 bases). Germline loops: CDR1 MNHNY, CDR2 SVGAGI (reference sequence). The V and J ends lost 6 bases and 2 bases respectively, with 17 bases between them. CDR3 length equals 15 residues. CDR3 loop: CASRDRRDLAYEQYF. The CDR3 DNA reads TGTGCCAGCAGGGATCGACGGGACTTAGCCTACGAGCAGTACTTC.